The 28 T cell receptor beta chains below were found in one sample sequenced in a study of technical replicates of blood from a few donors. Data came from immunoSEQ multiplex PCR; TCRdb stores just in-frame clones and leaves some out. The sample lists around 50,000 clones, approximately 95% seen once, with around 0.4% in the top ten. The sample consisted of T cells isolated from PBMCs. The source of these receptors is a human donor in good health.

This clone has a single count. This chain uses TRBV19 with TRBJ1-5, with 7 bases fitting TRBD1. Germline CDR1 reads LNHDA; CDR2 reads SQIVND (reference sequence). CDR3 length: 16 residues. V trimming: 5 bases; J trimming: 4 bases; junction bases outside the gene matches: 11. CDR3 in amino acids: CASSQEQGIRNQPQHF. CDR3 in DNA: TGTGCCAGTAGTCAGGAACAGGGGATACGGAATCAGCCCCAGCATTTT. Drawing the rest from reference TRBV19 and TRBJ1-5, the complete variable domain is DGGITQSPKYLFRKEGQNVTLSCEQNLNHDAMYWYRQDPGQGLRLIYYSQIVNDFQKGDIAEGYSVSREKKESFPLTVTSAQKNPTAFYLCASSQEQGIRNQPQHFGDGTRLSIL.

The genes are TRBV2 and TRBJ1-4, with D maybe TRBD1 (5 bases). V was pared by 8 bases and J by 5 bases, with 18 bases between. This CDR3 region has 15 residues. Germline lookup yields CDR1 SNHLY and CDR2 FYNNEI. The CDR3 DNA is TGTGCCAGCCAGACAGAGCCTGTTCAAAATGAAAAACTGTTTTTT. Translation: CASQTEPVQNEKLFF.

The chain combines TRBV19 with TRBJ2-7; weak D call: TRBD1 (6 bases). The CDR3 has 13 amino acids. The V end lost 7 bases, the J end lost 4 bases, and 14 bases lay between the germline ends. Looked up from germline, CDR1 is LNHDA and CDR2 is SQIVND (reference sequence). CDR3 DNA sequence: TGTGCCAGTAAGGGGGACCGGCCTTACGAGCAGTACTTC. It yields the protein CASKGDRPYEQYF.

The V call is TRBV7-8, the J call TRBJ1-1; D not certain. Trimming took off 3 bases at V and 4 bases at J, with 6 bases between the two ends. CDR3 length: 12 amino acids. CDR1 is SGHVS and CDR2 is FQNEAQ in the germline V gene. In DNA form, the CDR3 reads TGTGCCAGCAGCTTGATTAGCACTGAAGCTTTCTTT. This encodes CASSLISTEAFF.

V gene TRBV19 combines with J gene TRBJ1-2; D not resolved. Germline values: CDR1 LNHDA, CDR2 SQIVND (reference sequence). The CDR3 has 13 amino acids. V lost 6 bases and J 5 bases, leaving 13 bases between the germline ends. Here the CDR3 reads CASSLDREYGYTF. The CDR3 coding sequence is TGTGCCAGTAGCCTAGACCGCGAGTATGGCTACACCTTC.

This clone appeared a few times. The chain employs TRBV7-8 and TRBJ1-5; no clear D gene. Per the germline V gene, CDR1 is SGHVS and CDR2 is FQNEAQ. This CDR3 has 15 amino acids. Trimming shortened V by 5 bases and J by 0 bases, and 11 bases separated the two germline ends. DNA for the CDR3: TGTGCCAGCAGCATTACGGGTCATAGCAATCAGCCCCAGCATTTT. This codes for CASSITGHSNQPQHF.

The CDR3 DNA is TGTGCCACCAGCAGAGACCTGACAGAAAACATTCAGTACTTC. As protein: CATSRDLTENIQYF. The chain uses TRBV15 and TRBJ2-4, with a tentative D call TRBD1 (5 bases). CDR1 is LNHNV, CDR2 YYDKDF, per germline (reference sequence). This CDR3 region has 14 residues. Trimming pared 0 bases from V and 5 bases from J, leaving 8 bases between.

This chain links TRBV27 with TRBJ2-7, with D maybe TRBD1 (6 bases). V was clipped by 8 bases and J by 0 bases, with 14 bases between them. Per germline, CDR1 MNHEY and CDR2 SMNVEV (reference sequence). There are 14 residues in the CDR3. The CDR3, as DNA: TGTGCCAGCCAAATCACAGGGCTCTCCTACGAGCAGTACTTC. Translated: CASQITGLSYEQYF.

The chain uses TRBV4-1 and TRBJ2-7, with a possible D match to TRBD2 (5 bases). The germline V gene has CDR1 MGHRA and CDR2 YSYEKL. The CDR3 runs 16 residues. With 1 base removed from V and 0 bases from J, the gap between germline ends came to 13 bases. For the CDR3, the DNA is TGCGCCAGCAGCCAAGTAGGACTTTCCTTCTCCTACGAGCAGTACTTC. Amino acids: CASSQVGLSFSYEQYF.

The V and J genes are TRBV5-4 and TRBJ2-7, with 8 nucleotides matching TRBD2. Germline V gives CDR1 SGHNT, CDR2 YYREEE (reference sequence). The CDR3 length is 16 residues. V lost 4 bases, J lost 5 bases, and 14 bases stayed unmatched. The CDR3 sequence: CASSPLGSGSWNEQYF. In DNA form, the CDR3 reads TGTGCCAGCAGCCCCCTTGGGAGCGGGAGTTGGAACGAGCAGTACTTC.

The rearrangement links TRBV7-8 to TRBJ2-5, with D possibly TRBD2 on 7 matching bases. Deletions cut 1 base from V and 5 bases from J, with 14 bases between. The CDR3 has 15 amino acids. Germline CDR1 and CDR2: SGHVS and FQNEAQ. The DNA of the CDR3 is TGTGCCAGCAGCTTAGTTGGGGGGGCGCGGGAGACCCAGTACTTC. This sequence encodes CASSLVGGARETQYF.

CDR3 coding DNA: TGCAGCGTTGCTGGGACAGGGTTTGAAGCTTTCTTT. Translating gives CSVAGTGFEAFF. J is TRBJ1-1 and V is TRBV29-1; 9 bases map to TRBD1. Germline-derived CDR1 and CDR2 are SQVTM and ANQGSEA. The J segment lost 7 bases and the V segment lost 4 bases, leaving 4 bases of the junction unmatched. CDR3 length: 12 residues.

This chain connects TRBV6-5 to TRBJ2-7, with 7 bases aligning to TRBD1. The V and J ends lost 6 bases and 2 bases, in that order; junction bases with no gene match: 1. Germline V gives CDR1 MNHEY, CDR2 SVGAGI. This CDR3 is built from 12 residues. DNA of the CDR3: TGTGCCAGCAGCCAGGGGGCCTACGAGCAGTACTTC. It translates to CASSQGAYEQYF.

The V gene is TRBV19, the J gene TRBJ2-7; D is perhaps TRBD1 (5 bases). The germline V and J ends were trimmed by 6 bases and 1 base, with 10 bases remaining between them. The CDR3 extends over 13 amino acids. Germline CDR1 reads LNHDA; CDR2 reads SQIVND (reference sequence). The CDR3 spells CASRPTGSYEQYF. CDR3 in DNA: TGTGCCAGTAGACCCACAGGTTCCTACGAGCAGTACTTC.

This sequence joins TRBV4-3 and TRBJ2-1, with 8 positions matching TRBD2. Trimming cost V 1 base and J 7 bases; bases outside gene matches: 9. This CDR3 is 16 amino acids long. Looked up from germline, CDR1 is LGHNA and CDR2 is YSLEER. CDR3 bases: TGCGCCAGCAGCCAAGTTTTAGAGCGGGAGAGGAATGAGCAGTTCTTC. It yields the protein CASSQVLERERNEQFF.

The genes are TRBV2 and TRBJ2-5; no clear D gene. This CDR3 contains 14 residues. Deletions cut 2 bases from V and 2 bases from J, with 9 bases between. Per germline, CDR1 SNHLY and CDR2 FYNNEI. The CDR3 region is CASSEIWQQETQYF. The DNA for the CDR3 is TGTGCCAGCAGTGAAATTTGGCAACAAGAGACCCAGTACTTC.

This clone is a singleton in its sample. The V and J genes are TRBV7-2 and TRBJ1-4, with 9 bases fitting TRBD1. Trimming removed 1 base from V and 8 bases from J; junction bases left unmatched: 2. This CDR3 is built from 14 residues. CDR1 and CDR2 (germline): SGHTA, FQGNSA. The CDR3 sequence: CASSLDRGLEKLFF. As DNA, the CDR3 is TGTGCCAGCAGCTTAGACAGGGGGCTCGAAAAACTGTTTTTT.

V usage is TRBV6-5 and J usage is TRBJ2-7; D remains unclear. The V gene's germline CDR1 is MNHEY and CDR2 SVGAGI. The CDR3 length is 14 residues. Trimming stripped 0 bases from V and 1 base from J, with 7 bases between. The CDR3 nucleotides are TGTGCCAGCAGTTACTCATCCAGTTCCTACGAGCAGTACTTC. Translating it yields CASSYSSSSYEQYF.

The chain employs TRBV6-5 and TRBJ1-2, with 7 positions matching TRBD1. V lost 6 bases to trimming and J lost 4 bases; unmatched junction nucleotides: 5. Germline V gene data show CDR1 as MNHEY and CDR2 as SVGAGI. CDR3 length equals 13 residues. CDR3 protein: CASRRDRRYGYTF. CDR3 nucleotide sequence: TGTGCCAGCAGACGGGACAGACGCTATGGCTACACCTTC.

Details on this clone: One end of the junction is discordant with germline, which a read error may explain. This sequence joins TRBV12-5 and TRBJ2-1, with 13 bases fitting TRBD2. The CDR3 has 20 residues. The V gene's germline CDR1 is LGHNT and CDR2 FRNRAP. The CDR3 sequence is CASGLPPGLAGWIRLSSLVF. The CDR3 nucleotides are TGTGCTAGTGGCCTTCCTCCGGGACTAGCGGGATGGATAAGGTTGAGCAGTCTGGTCTTC.

V is TRBV19 and J is TRBJ1-1; D might be TRBD1 (5 bases). Germline V gene lookup returns CDR1 LNHDA and CDR2 SQIVND (reference sequence). The V and J ends lost 5 bases and 2 bases respectively, with 12 bases between them. This CDR3 comprises 14 residues. CDR3 amino acids: CASSVQGRNTEAFF. In DNA form, the CDR3 reads TGTGCCAGTAGTGTGCAGGGTCGAAACACTGAAGCTTTCTTT.

This chain uses TRBV12-5 with TRBJ2-5; TRBD1 matches at 10 bases. The CDR3 totals 15 residues. Germline V gene data show CDR1 as LGHNT and CDR2 as FRNRAP. Losses at the gene ends were 5 bases for V and 4 bases for J; bases not matched to a gene: 7. The CDR3 is CASGKGQGGGETQYF. Here the CDR3 DNA reads TGTGCTAGTGGTAAAGGACAGGGGGGTGGAGAGACCCAGTACTTC.

CDR3 residues: CASSLYGVTGSLNTEAFF. The CDR3 coding sequence is TGTGCCAGCAGTTTATACGGGGTAACCGGGAGCTTAAACACTGAAGCTTTCTTT. The J gene is TRBJ1-1, the V gene TRBV27; no reliable D call. V lost 1 base, J lost 2 bases, and 20 bases lay in between. CDR3 length equals 18 residues. CDR1 is MNHEY, CDR2 SMNVEV, per germline (reference sequence).

The CDR3 sequence is CASSFARDTEAFF. DNA for the CDR3: TGTGCCAGCAGCTTCGCCCGGGACACTGAAGCTTTCTTT. The V and J genes are TRBV7-2 and TRBJ1-1, with D hard to call. V shed 3 bases and J shed 3 bases, with 8 bases lying between them. CDR3 length equals 13 residues. Germline V gives CDR1 SGHTA, CDR2 FQGNSA.

The chain is built from TRBV10-3 and TRBJ2-2; D gene ambiguous. The CDR3 covers 11 residues. Germline CDR1 reads ENHRY; CDR2 reads SYGVKD. The V gene lost 10 bases and the J gene lost 7 bases, with 10 bases spanning the gap. CDR3: CATLQDGELFF. CDR3 nucleotide sequence: TGTGCCACGCTCCAGGACGGGGAGCTGTTTTTT.

This clone appeared a single time. The chain links TRBV11-1 to TRBJ2-7, with TRBD1 matching over 8 bases. The ends lost 3 bases at V and 5 bases at J; junction bases unmatched: 9. The length of the CDR3 is 15 residues. CDR1 SGHAT and CDR2 FQDESV come from the germline V gene (reference sequence). The CDR3 reads CASSFDGAGGNEQYF. CDR3 bases: TGTGCCAGCAGCTTTGATGGGGCAGGGGGCAACGAGCAGTACTTC.

This clone was recorded only once. For the CDR3, the DNA is TGTGCCAGCAGCTGGACAGGGGGTGGCTATGGCTACACCTTC. The encoded protein is CASSWTGGGYGYTF. The rearrangement links TRBV5-4 to TRBJ1-2; 10 bases line up with TRBD1. Trimming removed 3 bases from V and 4 bases from J; junction bases left unmatched: 3. Germline CDR1 and CDR2: SGHNT and YYREEE (reference sequence). The CDR3 contains 14 residues.

This clone was found once. The V call is TRBV19, the J call TRBJ1-5, with TRBD1 matching over 7 bases. The CDR3 loop spans 15 amino acids. Germline V lookup: CDR1 LNHDA, CDR2 SQIVND (reference sequence). Losses at the gene ends were 5 bases for V and 7 bases for J; bases not matched to a gene: 11. This CDR3 reads CASSFGTDGRQPQHF. As DNA, the CDR3 is TGTGCCAGTAGTTTCGGGACAGATGGGCGACAGCCCCAGCATTTT.